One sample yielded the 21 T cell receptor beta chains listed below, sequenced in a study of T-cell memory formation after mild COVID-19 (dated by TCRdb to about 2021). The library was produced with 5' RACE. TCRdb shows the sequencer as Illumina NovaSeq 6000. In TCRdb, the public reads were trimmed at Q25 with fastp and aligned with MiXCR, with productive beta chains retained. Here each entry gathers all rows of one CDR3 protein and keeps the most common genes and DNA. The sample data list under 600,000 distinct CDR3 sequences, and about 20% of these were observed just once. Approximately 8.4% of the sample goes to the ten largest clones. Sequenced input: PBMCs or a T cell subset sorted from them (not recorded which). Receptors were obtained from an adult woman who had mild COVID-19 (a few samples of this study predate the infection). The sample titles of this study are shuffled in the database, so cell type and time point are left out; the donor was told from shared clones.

The CDR3 nucleotides read TGTGCCAGCAGCCCTATAAGGGGGAGGGCCGTAGATACGCAGTATTTT. Its translation: CASSPIRGRAVDTQYF. The rearrangement uses TRBV11-2 and TRBJ2-3, with D perhaps matching TRBD2 (7 bases). Germline V lookup: CDR1 SGHAT, CDR2 FQNNGV. Trimming removed 5 bases from V and 5 bases from J, with 20 bases in between. The CDR3 runs to 16 residues.

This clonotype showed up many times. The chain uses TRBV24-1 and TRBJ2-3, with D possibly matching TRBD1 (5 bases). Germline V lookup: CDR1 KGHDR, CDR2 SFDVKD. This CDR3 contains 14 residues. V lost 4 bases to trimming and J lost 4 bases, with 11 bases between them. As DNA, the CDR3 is TGTGCCACCAGTGAAAGGGGCAGATCAGATACGCAGTATTTT. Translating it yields CATSERGRSDTQYF.

DNA of the CDR3: TGTGCCAGTAGTATAGGTTCAGACTACAATGAGCAGTTCTTC. It encodes CASSIGSDYNEQFF. The J gene is TRBJ2-1, the V gene TRBV19; D unclear. The germline V gene has CDR1 LNHDA and CDR2 SQIVND (reference sequence). V dropped 1 base and J dropped 3 bases, with 7 bases sitting between them. The CDR3 spans 14 residues.

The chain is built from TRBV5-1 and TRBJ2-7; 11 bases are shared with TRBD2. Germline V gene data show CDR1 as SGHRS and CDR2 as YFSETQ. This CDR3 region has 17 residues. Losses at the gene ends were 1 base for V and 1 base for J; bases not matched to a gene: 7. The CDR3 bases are TGCGCCAGCAGCTTGCTAGCGGGGGGTCCGCTTTCCTACGAGCAGTACTTC. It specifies CASSLLAGGPLSYEQYF.

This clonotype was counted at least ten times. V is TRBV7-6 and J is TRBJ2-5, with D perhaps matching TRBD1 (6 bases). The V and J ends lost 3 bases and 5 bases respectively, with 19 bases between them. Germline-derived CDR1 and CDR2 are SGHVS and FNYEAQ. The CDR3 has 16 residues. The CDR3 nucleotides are TGTGCCAGCAGCTTCGAGACAGGAAGGGGTGGGGAGACCCAGTACTTC. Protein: CASSFETGRGGETQYF.

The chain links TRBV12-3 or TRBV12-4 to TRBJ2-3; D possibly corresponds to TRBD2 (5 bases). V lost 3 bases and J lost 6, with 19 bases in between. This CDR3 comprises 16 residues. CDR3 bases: TGTGCCAGCAGTTTCCCAGGAGATGCGGGCGGGGATACGCAGTATTTT. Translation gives CASSFPGDAGGDTQYF.

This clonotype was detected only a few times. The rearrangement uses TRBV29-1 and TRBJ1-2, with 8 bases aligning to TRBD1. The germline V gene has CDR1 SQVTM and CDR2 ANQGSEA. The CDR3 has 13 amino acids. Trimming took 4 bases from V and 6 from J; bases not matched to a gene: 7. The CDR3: CSVGRGRGDGYTF. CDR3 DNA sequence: TGCAGCGTTGGCAGGGGGCGCGGCGATGGCTACACCTTC.

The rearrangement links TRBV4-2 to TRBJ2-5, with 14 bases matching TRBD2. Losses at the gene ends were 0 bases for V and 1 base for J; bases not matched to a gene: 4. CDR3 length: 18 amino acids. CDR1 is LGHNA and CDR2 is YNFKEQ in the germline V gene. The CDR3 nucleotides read TGTGCCAGCAGCCAAGACGGGGGACTAGCGGGAGCCCAAGAGACCCAGTACTTC. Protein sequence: CASSQDGGLAGAQETQYF.

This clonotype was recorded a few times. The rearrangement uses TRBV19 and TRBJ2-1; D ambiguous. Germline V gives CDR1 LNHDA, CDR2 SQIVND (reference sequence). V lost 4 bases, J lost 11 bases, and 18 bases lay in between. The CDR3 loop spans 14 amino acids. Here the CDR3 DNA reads TGTGCCAGTAGTAAAGGCTTCTACAATGAGAAGCAGTTCTTC. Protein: CASSKGFYNEKQFF.

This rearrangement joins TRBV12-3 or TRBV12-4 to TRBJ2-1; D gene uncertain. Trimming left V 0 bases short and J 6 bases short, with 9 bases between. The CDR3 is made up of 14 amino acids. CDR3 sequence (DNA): TGTGCCAGCAGTTTAGCGGGCCCTTTCAATGAGCAGTTCTTC. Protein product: CASSLAGPFNEQFF.

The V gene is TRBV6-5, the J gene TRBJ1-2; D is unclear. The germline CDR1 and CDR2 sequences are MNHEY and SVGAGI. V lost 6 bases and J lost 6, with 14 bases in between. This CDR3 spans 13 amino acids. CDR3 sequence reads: CASSLEVDDGYTF. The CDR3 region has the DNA TGTGCCAGCAGCCTAGAGGTTGACGATGGCTACACCTTC.

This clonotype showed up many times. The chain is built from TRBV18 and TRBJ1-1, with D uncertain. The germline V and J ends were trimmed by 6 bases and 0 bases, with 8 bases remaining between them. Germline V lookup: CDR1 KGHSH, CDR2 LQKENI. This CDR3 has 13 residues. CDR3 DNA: TGTGCCAGCTCTCCCACTGTGAACACTGAAGCTTTCTTT. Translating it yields CASSPTVNTEAFF.

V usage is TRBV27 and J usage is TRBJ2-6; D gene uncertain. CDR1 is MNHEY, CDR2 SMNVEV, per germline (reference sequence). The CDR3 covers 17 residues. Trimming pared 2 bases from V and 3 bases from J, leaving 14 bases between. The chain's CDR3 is CASSLAYKGNGANVLTF. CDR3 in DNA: TGTGCCAGCAGTTTAGCGTACAAGGGTAATGGGGCCAACGTCCTGACTTTC.

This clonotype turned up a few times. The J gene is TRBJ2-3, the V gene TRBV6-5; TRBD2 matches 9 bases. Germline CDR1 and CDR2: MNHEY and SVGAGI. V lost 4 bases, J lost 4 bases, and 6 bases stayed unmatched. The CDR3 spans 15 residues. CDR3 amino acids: CASSSAGGISDTQYF. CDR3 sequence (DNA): TGTGCCAGCAGTTCGGCGGGGGGGATCTCAGATACGCAGTATTTT.

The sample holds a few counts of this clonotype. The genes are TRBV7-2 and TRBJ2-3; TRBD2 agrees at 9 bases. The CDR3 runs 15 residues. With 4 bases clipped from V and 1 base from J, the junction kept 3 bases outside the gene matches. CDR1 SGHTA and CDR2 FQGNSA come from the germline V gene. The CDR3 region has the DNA TGTGCCAGCAGCTCGCGGGGGGGCCGCACAGATACGCAGTATTTT. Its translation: CASSSRGGRTDTQYF. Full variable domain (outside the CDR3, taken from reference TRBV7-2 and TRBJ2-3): GAGVSQSPSNKVTEKGKDVELRCDPISGHTALYWYRQSLGQGLEFLIYFQGNSAPDKSGLPSDRFSAERTGGSVSTLTIQRTQQEDSAVYLCASSSRGGRTDTQYFGPGTRLTVL.

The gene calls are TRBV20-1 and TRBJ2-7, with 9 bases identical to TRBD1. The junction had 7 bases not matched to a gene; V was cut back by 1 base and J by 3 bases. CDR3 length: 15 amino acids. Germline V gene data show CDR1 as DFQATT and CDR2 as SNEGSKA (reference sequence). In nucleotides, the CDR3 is TGCAGTGCTAGAGGGCGGGACAGGGCGGACTACGAGCAGTACTTC. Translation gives CSARGRDRADYEQYF.

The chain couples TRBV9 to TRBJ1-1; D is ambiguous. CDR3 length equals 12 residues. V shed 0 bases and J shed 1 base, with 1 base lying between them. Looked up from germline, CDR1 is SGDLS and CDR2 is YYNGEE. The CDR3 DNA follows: TGTGCCAGCAGCGTAGCGAACACTGAAGCTTTCTTT. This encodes CASSVANTEAFF.

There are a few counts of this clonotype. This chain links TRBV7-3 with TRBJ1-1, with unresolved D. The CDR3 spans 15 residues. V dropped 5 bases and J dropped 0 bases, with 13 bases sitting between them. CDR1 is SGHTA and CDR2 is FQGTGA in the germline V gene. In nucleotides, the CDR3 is TGTGCCAGCAGCCTGTCTGGGATGGTGAACACTGAAGCTTTCTTT. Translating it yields CASSLSGMVNTEAFF. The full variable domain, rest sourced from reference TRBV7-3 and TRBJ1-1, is GAGVSQTPSNKVTEKGKYVELRCDPISGHTALYWYRQSLGQGPEFLIYFQGTGAADDSGLPNDRFFAVRPEGSVSTLKIQRTERGDSAVYLCASSLSGMVNTEAFFGQGTRLTVV.

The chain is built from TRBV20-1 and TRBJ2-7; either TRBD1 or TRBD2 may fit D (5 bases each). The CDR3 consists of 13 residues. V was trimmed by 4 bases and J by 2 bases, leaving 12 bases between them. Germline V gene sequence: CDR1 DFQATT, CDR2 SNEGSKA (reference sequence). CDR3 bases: TGCAGTGCTATGAGAGGGACCCCCTACGAGCAGTACTTC. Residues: CSAMRGTPYEQYF.

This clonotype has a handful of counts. This CDR3 is CASSFSGVNTEAFF. CDR3 coding DNA: TGCGCCAGCAGCTTCTCTGGGGTTAACACTGAAGCTTTCTTT. This chain joins TRBV5-1 and TRBJ1-1, with D uncertain. This CDR3 is built from 14 residues. Deletions cut 2 bases from V and 2 bases from J, with 10 bases between. CDR1 is SGHRS and CDR2 is YFSETQ in the germline V gene.

In DNA form, the CDR3 reads TGTGCCAGCAGCTTAATTAGCGGGAAAAGCTCTGGGGCCAACGTCCTGACTTTC. Translated, it gives CASSLISGKSSGANVLTF. The V call is TRBV7-3, the J call TRBJ2-6; TRBD2 agrees at 8 bases. CDR1 is SGHTA, CDR2 FQGTGA, per germline. CDR3 length equals 18 residues. The V and J ends lost 1 base and 0 bases, in that order; junction bases with no gene match: 5.